This TCR beta chain was retrieved from a study of shared clonotypes between healthy human individuals. Study results and limitations: It was only blood that was sampled, and tissue repertoires likely differ. In the sorted subsets, rarefaction showed sequencing was incomplete despite large depth. Compared with memory subsets, naive subsets generally had larger estimated richness.

Each subset's genomic DNA was split evenly across several immunoSEQ plates. Measured with immunoSEQ multiplex PCR; TCRdb has only the in-frame clones, and not every one. The repertoire holds some 2.4 million clones, with 93% as singletons. For this clone: Antigen: not known.

This clonotype was obtained from a man in his late teens or twenties in good health. Some clones in this sample may be carry-over from other donors' samples. Sequenced input: naive CD4+ T cells from PBMCs. Subset specified: CD45RA+ positively selected.

The CDR3 DNA follows: TGTGCCAGCAGCCAAGCAAGGGACCGAACCTACGAGCAGTACTTC. Translating it yields CASSQARDRTYEQYF. V gene TRBV4-2 combines with J gene TRBJ2-7; D could derive from TRBD1 or TRBD2 (5 bases each). The V gene's germline CDR1 is LGHNA and CDR2 YNFKEQ. The CDR3 is made up of 15 amino acids. V gave up 1 base and J gave up 2 bases, with 12 bases separating them.